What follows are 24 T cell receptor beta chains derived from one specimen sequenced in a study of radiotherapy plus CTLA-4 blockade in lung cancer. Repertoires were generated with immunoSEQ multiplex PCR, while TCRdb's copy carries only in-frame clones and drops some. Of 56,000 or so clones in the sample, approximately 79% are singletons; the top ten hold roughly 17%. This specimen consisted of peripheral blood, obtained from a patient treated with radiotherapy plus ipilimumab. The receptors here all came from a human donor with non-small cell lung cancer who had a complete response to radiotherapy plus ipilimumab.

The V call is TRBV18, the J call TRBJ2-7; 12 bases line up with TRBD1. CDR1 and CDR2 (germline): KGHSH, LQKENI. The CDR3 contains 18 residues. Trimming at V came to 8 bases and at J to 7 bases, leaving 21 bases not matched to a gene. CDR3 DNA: TGTGCCAGCCTCTTACCGGGACAGGGGGCCCCCACTACTCGGGAGCAGTACGTC. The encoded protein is CASLLPGQGAPTTREQYV.

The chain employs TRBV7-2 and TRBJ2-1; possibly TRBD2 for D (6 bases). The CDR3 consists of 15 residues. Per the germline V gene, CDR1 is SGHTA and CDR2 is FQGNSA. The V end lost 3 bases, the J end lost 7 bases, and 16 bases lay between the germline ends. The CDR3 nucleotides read TGTGCCAGCAGCTTCCCGCGGGGTTTAAGGAATGAGCAGTTCTTC. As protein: CASSFPRGLRNEQFF.

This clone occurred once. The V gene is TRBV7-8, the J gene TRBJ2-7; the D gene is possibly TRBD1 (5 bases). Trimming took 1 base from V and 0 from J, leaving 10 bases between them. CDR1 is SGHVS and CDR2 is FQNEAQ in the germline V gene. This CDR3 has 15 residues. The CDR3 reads CASSLVATGSYEQYV. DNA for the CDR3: TGTGCCAGCAGCTTAGTAGCTACAGGCTCCTACGAGCAGTACGTC.

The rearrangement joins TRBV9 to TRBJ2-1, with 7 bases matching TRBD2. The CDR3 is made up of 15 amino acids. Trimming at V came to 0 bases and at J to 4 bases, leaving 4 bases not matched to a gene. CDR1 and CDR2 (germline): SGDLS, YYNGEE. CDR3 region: CASSVERAGYNEQFF. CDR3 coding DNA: TGTGCCAGCAGCGTAGAGCGAGCGGGGTACAATGAGCAGTTCTTC.

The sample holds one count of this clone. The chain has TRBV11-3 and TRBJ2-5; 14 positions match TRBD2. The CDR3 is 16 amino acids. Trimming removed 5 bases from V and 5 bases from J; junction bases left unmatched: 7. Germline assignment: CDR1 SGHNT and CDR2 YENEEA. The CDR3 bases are TGTGCCAGCAGCGCGGGGACTAGCGGGAGTCAGGAGACCCAGTACTTC. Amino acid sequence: CASSAGTSGSQETQYF. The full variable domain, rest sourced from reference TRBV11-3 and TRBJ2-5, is EAGVVQSPRYKIIEKKQPVAFWCNPISGHNTLYWYLQNLGQGPELLIRYENEEAVDDSQLPKDRFSAERLKGVDSTLKIQPAELGDSAVYLCASSAGTSGSQETQYFGPGTRLLVL.

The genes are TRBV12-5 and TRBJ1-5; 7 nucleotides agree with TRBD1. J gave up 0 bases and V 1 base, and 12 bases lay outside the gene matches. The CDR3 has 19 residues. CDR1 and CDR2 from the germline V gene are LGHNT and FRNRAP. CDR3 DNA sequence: TGTGCTAGTGGTTTGGCCCCCTGGGTCAGGGGGAATAGCAATCAGCCCCAGCATTTT. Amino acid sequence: CASGLAPWVRGNSNQPQHF.

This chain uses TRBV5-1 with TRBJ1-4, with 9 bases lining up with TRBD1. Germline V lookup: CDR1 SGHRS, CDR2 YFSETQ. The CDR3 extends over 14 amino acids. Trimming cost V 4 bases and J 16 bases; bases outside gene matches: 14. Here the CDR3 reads CASSPGTGNFQGFF. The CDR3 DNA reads TGCGCCAGCAGCCCCGGGACAGGGAATTTTCAAGGGTTTTTT.

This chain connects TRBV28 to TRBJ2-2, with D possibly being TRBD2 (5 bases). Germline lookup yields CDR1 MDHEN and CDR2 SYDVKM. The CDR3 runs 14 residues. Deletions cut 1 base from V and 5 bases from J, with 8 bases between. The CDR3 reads CASSLYPGTGELFF. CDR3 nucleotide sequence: TGTGCCAGCAGTTTATATCCGGGGACCGGGGAGCTGTTTTTT. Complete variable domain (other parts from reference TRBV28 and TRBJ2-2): DVKVTQSSRYLVKRTGEKVFLECVQDMDHENMFWYRQDPGLGLRLIYFSYDVKMKEKGDIPEGYSVSREKKERFSLILESASTNQTSMYLCASSLYPGTGELFFGEGSRLTVL.

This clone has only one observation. The CDR3 reads CASSGTQYEQYF. CDR3 sequence (DNA): TGTGCCAGCAGTGGGACTCAATACGAGCAGTACTTC. This chain joins TRBV25-1 and TRBJ2-7; possibly TRBD2 for D (5 bases). With 4 bases removed from V and 4 bases from J, the gap between germline ends came to 8 bases. This CDR3 comprises 12 residues. The germline V gene encodes CDR1 MGHDK and CDR2 SYGVNS.

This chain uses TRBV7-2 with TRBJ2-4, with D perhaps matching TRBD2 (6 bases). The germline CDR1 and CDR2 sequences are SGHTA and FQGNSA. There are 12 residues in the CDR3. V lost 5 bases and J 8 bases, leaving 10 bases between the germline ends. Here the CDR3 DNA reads TGTGCCAGCAGCCCCGGGAGTGACATTCAGTACTTC. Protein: CASSPGSDIQYF. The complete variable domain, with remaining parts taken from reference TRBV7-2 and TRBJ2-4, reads GAGVSQSPSNKVTEKGKDVELRCDPISGHTALYWYRQSLGQGLEFLIYFQGNSAPDKSGLPSDRFSAERTGGSVSTLTIQRTQQEDSAVYLCASSPGSDIQYFGAGTRLSVL.

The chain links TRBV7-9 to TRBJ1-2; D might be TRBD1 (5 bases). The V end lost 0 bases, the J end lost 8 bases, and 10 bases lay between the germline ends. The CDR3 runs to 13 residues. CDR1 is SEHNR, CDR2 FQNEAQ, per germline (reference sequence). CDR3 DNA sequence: TGTGCCAGCAGCTTAGCCCAGGGTTCCGGCTACACCTTC. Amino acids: CASSLAQGSGYTF.

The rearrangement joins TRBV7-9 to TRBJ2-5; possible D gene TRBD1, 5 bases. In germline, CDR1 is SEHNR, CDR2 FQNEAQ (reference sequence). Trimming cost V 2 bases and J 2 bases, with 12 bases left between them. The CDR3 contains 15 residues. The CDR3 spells CASSLYGASQETQYF. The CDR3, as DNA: TGTGCCAGCAGCTTATATGGGGCTTCACAAGAGACCCAGTACTTC. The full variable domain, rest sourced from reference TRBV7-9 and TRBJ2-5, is DTGVSQNPRHKITKRGQNVTFRCDPISEHNRLYWYRQTLGQGPEFLTYFQNEAQLEKSRLLSDRFSAERPKGSFSTLEIQRTEQGDSAMYLCASSLYGASQETQYFGPGTRLLVL.

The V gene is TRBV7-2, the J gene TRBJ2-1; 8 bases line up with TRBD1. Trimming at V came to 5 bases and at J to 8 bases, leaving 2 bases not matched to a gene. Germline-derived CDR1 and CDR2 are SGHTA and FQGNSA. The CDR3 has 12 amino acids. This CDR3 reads CASSLTGDEQFF. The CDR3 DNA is TGTGCCAGCAGCCTGACAGGGGATGAGCAGTTCTTC.

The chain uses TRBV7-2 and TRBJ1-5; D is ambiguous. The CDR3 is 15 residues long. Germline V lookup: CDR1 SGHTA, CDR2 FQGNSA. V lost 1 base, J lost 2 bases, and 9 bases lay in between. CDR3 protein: CASSLVGVGNQPQHF. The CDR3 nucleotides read TGTGCCAGCAGCTTAGTGGGAGTCGGCAATCAGCCCCAGCATTTT.

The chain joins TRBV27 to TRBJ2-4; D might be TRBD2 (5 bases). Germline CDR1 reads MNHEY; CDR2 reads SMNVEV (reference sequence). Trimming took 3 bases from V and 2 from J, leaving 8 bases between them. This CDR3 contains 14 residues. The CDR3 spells CASSLRESKNIQYF. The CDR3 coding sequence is TGTGCCAGCAGTTTGAGGGAATCCAAAAACATTCAGTACTTC.

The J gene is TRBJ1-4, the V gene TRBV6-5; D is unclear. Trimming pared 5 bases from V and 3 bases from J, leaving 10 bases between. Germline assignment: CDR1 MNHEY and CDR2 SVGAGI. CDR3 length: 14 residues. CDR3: CASSPSSANEKLFF. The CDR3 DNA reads TGTGCCAGCAGTCCCAGCAGCGCTAATGAAAAACTGTTTTTT.

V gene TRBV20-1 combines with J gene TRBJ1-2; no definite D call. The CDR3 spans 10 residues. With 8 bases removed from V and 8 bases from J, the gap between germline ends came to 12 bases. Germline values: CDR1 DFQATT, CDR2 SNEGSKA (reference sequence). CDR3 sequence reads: CSHWAKGYTF. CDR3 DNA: TGCAGTCATTGGGCCAAGGGCTACACCTTC.

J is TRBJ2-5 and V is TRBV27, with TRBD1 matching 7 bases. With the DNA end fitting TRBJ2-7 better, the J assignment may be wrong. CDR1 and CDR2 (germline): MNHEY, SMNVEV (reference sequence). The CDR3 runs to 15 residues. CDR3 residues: CASSWDRRNSYEQYF. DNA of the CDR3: TGTGCCAGCAGTTGGGACAGACGAAACTCCTACGAGCAGTACTTC.

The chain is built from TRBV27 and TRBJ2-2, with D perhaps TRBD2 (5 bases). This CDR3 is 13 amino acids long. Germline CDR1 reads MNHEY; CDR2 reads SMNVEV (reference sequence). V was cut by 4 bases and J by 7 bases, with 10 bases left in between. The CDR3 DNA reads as TGTGCCAGCAGTTCCGCTAGCCGCGGGGAGCTGTTTTTT. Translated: CASSSASRGELFF.

DNA of the CDR3: TGTGCCAGCAGCTTAGGGGCCTACAATCAGCCCCAGCATTTT. Translated: CASSLGAYNQPQHF. The chain links TRBV7-8 to TRBJ1-5, with D uncertain. The CDR3 runs to 14 residues. The V gene's germline CDR1 is SGHVS and CDR2 FQNEAQ. V was shortened by 1 base and J by 3 bases, with 7 bases between the two germline ends.

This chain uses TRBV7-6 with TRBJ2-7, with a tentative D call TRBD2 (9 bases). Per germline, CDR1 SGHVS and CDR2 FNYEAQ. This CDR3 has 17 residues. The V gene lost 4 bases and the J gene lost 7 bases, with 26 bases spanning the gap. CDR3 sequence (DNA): TGTGCCAGCAGCTCGAGACAGGGGCCGAGCGGGGGGATAGAGCAGTACTTC. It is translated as CASSSRQGPSGGIEQYF.

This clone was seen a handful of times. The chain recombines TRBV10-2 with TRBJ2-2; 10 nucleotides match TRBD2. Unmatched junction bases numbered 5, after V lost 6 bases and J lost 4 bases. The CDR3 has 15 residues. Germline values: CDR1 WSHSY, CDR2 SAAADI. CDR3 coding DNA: TGCGCCAGCAGGGTAGCGGGGGGCGGCACCGGGGAGCTGTTTTTT. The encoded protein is CASRVAGGGTGELFF.

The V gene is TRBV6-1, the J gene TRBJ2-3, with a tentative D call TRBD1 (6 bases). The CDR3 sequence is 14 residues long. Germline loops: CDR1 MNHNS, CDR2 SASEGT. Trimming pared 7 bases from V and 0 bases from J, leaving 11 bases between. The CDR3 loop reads CASTLDRSTDTQYF. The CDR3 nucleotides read TGTGCCAGCACCCTGGACAGAAGCACAGATACGCAGTATTTT.

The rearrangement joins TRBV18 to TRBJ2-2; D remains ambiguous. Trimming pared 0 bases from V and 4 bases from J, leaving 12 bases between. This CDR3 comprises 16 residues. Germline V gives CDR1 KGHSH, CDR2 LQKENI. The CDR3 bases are TGTGCCAGCTCACCACCGGAAGTAGCCGGCACCGGGGAGCTGTTTTTT. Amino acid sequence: CASSPPEVAGTGELFF.